This T cell receptor (beta chain) comes out of a study of T-cell reconstitution after alpha-beta-depleted transplantation in children. Ten or more counts support this clonotype. Researchers prepared the TCRbeta library using unique molecular identifiers, the study reports. TCRdb analysed the PCR reads with MiXCR anew, one entry per CDR3 protein. The table shows hundreds of thousands of distinct CDR3 sequences, with 12% occurring only once. V was clipped by 8 bases and J by 7 bases, with 12 bases between them. The CDR3 has 12 residues. This sample comprised PBMCs from the stem cell graft donor, obtained from the stem cell graft. The chain recombines TRBV12-3 or TRBV12-4 with TRBJ2-1; no clear D. This TCR was sampled from a human donor who donated a stem cell graft to a child with acute lymphoblastic leukemia. CDR3 residues: CASYYTSNEQFF. CDR3 bases: TGTGCCAGCTACTACACTTCAAATGAGCAGTTCTTC.